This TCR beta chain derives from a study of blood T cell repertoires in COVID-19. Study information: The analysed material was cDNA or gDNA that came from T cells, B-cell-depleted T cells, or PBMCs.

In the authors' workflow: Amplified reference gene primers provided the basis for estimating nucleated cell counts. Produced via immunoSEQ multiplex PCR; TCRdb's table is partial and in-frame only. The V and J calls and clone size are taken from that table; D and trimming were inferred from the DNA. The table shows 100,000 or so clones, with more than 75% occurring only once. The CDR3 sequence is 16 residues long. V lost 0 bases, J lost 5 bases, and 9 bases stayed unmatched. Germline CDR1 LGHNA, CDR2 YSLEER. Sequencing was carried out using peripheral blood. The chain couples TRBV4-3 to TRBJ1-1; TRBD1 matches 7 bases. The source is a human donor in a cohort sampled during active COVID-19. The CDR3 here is CASSQEKGTVHTEAFF. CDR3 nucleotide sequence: TGCGCCAGCAGCCAAGAGAAGGGGACAGTTCATACTGAAGCTTTCTTT.